This T cell receptor beta chain comes out of a study of CXCR3-negative and CXCR3-positive naive CD8 T cells. As for the study in general: The libraries together contributed 140 million or so TRB reads, each supplying about 1.5 +/- 0.3 million.

Libraries were UMI-labeled 5' RACE TRB cDNA. Reanalyzing the 5' RACE reads, TCRdb keeps one entry per CDR3 protein, without DNA. The data include over 35,000 distinct CDR3 sequences; the top ten clones carry under 15%. Notes on this clonotype: Antigen specificity is unknown.

General observations from the study: Similar TRBV-TRBJ usage characterized naive CXCR3-negative and CXCR3-positive cells; memory cells differed.

The germline V gene encodes CDR1 SGDLS and CDR2 YYNGEE. The CDR3 is made up of 16 amino acids. The clonotype was recovered from a human donor in good health. Some clones in this sample may be carry-over from other donors' samples. V usage is TRBV9 and J usage is TRBJ2-1; the D call of TRBD1 rests on TCRdb alone, since no DNA is present to check it. Input material: memory CD8+ T cells from blood. CDR3 region: CASSVVPEPIYNEQFF.